Listed below are T cell receptor beta chains from one sample, sequenced in a study of CD8 T cells in ankylosing spondylitis. From the 5' RACE reads, TCRdb called clonotypes with MiXCR, one entry per CDR3 protein. There are 25,000 to 35,000 distinct CDR3 sequences in the sample; nearly 5.5% occur only once, and over 1.5% lies in the top ten. Sequencing used blood, either unsorted or a sorted T cell fraction (not recorded which). The receptors derive from a female donor with ankylosing spondylitis or in good health (not recorded which). Each CDR3 is given with its conserved first and last residue. D genes are given only for firm matches. Rows give clone size only sometimes, using once, few, many, or a class for an expanded clone.

v_gene	d_gene	abundance	j_gene	CDR3nt	CDR3aa
TRBV9	TRBD1	many	TRBJ1-2	TGTGCCAGCAGCGTTACAGGGGACTATGGCTACACCTTC	CASSVTGDYGYTF
TRBV9	TRBD2	many	TRBJ2-3	TGTGCCAGCAGCAGAGCGGGGAGGACAGATACGCAGTATTTT	CASSRAGRTDTQYF
TRBV9	TRBD2	many	TRBJ2-1	TGTGCCAGCAACCAGATCGGGACTAGCTTTTTGAGTGAGCAGTTCTTC	CASNQIGTSFLSEQFF
TRBV9	TRBD2	-	TRBJ2-1	TGTGCCAGCAGCGTAGAGGGGACTAGCGGGGGTGGGCAGTTCTTC	CASSVEGTSGGGQFF
TRBV9	TRBD1	few	TRBJ2-5	TGTGCCAGCAGCGAGACCCCACAGGGGGTATGGGAGACCCAGTACTTC	CASSETPQGVWETQYF
TRBV9	-	-	TRBJ2-5	TGTGCCAGCAGCGCCGGGACGGCGGGTTTGACCCAGTACTTC	CASSAGTAGLTQYF
TRBV9	TRBD2	-	TRBJ2-1	TGTGCCAGCAGCCTCACTAGCGGCAGCTCCTACAATGAGCAGTTCTTC	CASSLTSGSSYNEQFF
TRBV21-1	-	many	TRBJ1-5	TGTGCCAGCAGCAGTCGACAGGGCAAATCAAAGCCCCAGCATTTT	CASSSRQGKSKPQHF
TRBV9	-	many	TRBJ2-6	TGTGCCAGCAGCCCCCTCCTGAGAGTGTCTGGGGCCAACGTCCTGACTTTC	CASSPLLRVSGANVLTF
TRBV9	-	many	TRBJ1-2	TGTGCCAGCAGCGTAGTCCCTAACCCGTTTGAGGGAGATGGCTACACCTTC	CASSVVPNPFEGDGYTF
TRBV9	-	-	TRBJ2-7	TGTGCCAGCAGCGCGGGGATAAGGTCGGTCCGATCTAACGAGCAGTACTTC	CASSAGIRSVRSNEQYF
TRBV9	-	medium-sized	TRBJ2-3	TGTGCCAGCAGCGTCCGGAGCCGAGGATTAGATACGCAGTATTTT	CASSVRSRGLDTQYF
TRBV9	TRBD2	many	TRBJ2-2	TGTGCCAGCAGCGTCGTGGCCGGGGGGGCCGGGGAGCTGTTTTTT	CASSVVAGGAGELFF
TRBV9	-	medium-sized	TRBJ1-2	TGTGCCAGCAGCGCGAACAACTATGGCTACACCTTC	CASSANNYGYTF